The clone carrying this TCR beta chain appeared once. Its antigen is unidentified. This CDR3 contains 12 residues. Germline lookup yields CDR1 GTSNPN and CDR2 SVGIG (reference sequence). Trimming cost V 5 bases and J 2 bases, with 6 bases left between them. The record originates from a study of T cell repertoires in cytomegalovirus infection. Study information: A matching HLA type, together with CMV infection, was signaled by public TCR beta signatures. Findings and limits, study-wide: The ex vivo response was dominated by HLA-C-restricted CMV-specific TCR beta clonotypes. Totalled public TCR beta family frequency picked out people who carried CMV plus the relevant HLA.

TCRdb independently ran MiXCR on the reads; one entry per CDR3 protein. The sample contains around 270,000 distinct CDR3 sequences, approximately 9.1% of which appear only once. The receptor was derived from a human donor in good health (CMV status not recorded). Some clones in this sample may be carry-over from other donors' samples. The chain uses TRBV30 and TRBJ1-4; D is unclear. The sequenced sample consisted of PBMCs. The CDR3 is CAWAATNEKLFF. The CDR3 DNA reads as TGTGCCTGGGCTGCGACTAATGAAAAACTGTTTTTT.